This TCR beta chain is from a study of cytomegalovirus exposure and HLA in healthy donors. Study results and caveats: Another analysis was done later, and it associated 16,951 TCR beta sequences with HLA alleles at 0.05 false discovery rate.

Worth noting for this clone: Antigen specificity is unknown.

Deletions cut 7 bases from V and 0 bases from J, with 22 bases between. CDR1 is MDHEN and CDR2 is SYDVKM in the germline V gene. There are 17 residues in the CDR3. With 60 Vbeta and 13 Jbeta primers, the PCR was carried out. TCRdb keeps only in-frame clones here, not all; method: immunoSEQ multiplex PCR. The sample includes 100,000 or so clones, 84% seen only once; the top ten take less than 1.5%. The J gene is TRBJ2-7, the V gene TRBV28; D might be TRBD2 (5 bases). This TCR came from a woman aged 18-29 years in good health and CMV-seronegative. Specimen: PBMCs. The CDR3 sequence: CASTGLELGMSSYEQYF. The CDR3 DNA is TGTGCCAGCACCGGACTGGAGTTGGGCATGAGCTCCTACGAGCAGTACTTC.